This is a list of T cell receptor beta chains from one sample in a study of blood T cells in healthy people across ages. TCRdb ran MiXCR on the 5' RACE reads and lists one entry per CDR3 protein. The profile shows approximately 1.5 million distinct CDR3 sequences, around 35% of them singletons. Sequencing input: blood. The source is a woman between 25 and 40 years old in good health. The CDR3 runs from the conserved cysteine through the conserved F or W. A D gene is named only where the DNA matches it firmly. Only part of the rows carry a size: once, few, many, or a class if the clone is expanded.

TRBV6-5	NA	TRBJ2-3	TRBD2	CASSYFFAGGTDTQYF	TGTGCCAGCAGTTACTTCTTTGCGGGGGGCACAGATACGCAGTATTTT
TRBV2	NA	TRBJ1-5	TRBD1	CASSGTGGVRGQPQHF	TGTGCCAGCAGTGGGACAGGGGGCGTACGGGGTCAGCCCCAGCATTTT
TRBV27	NA	TRBJ2-3	TRBD2	CASSSDWTSGGGDTQYF	TGTGCCAGCAGTTCCGATTGGACTAGCGGGGGAGGAGATACGCAGTATTTT
TRBV4-1	few	TRBJ2-1	TRBD2	CASSQDPQAGALHAEQFF	TGCGCCAGCAGCCAAGATCCTCAAGCGGGAGCCCTACATGCGGAGCAGTTCTTC
TRBV28	NA	TRBJ1-1	NA	CASSRVKGTEAFF	TGTGCCAGCAGCAGGGTTAAGGGCACTGAAGCTTTCTTT
TRBV29-1	many	TRBJ2-7	TRBD1	CSVVGETGGGEQYF	TGCAGCGTTGTCGGTGAGACAGGGGGCGGCGAGCAGTACTTC
TRBV10-3	NA	TRBJ2-3	TRBD1	CAVVGQGTDTQYF	TGTGCCGTCGTTGGACAGGGCACAGATACGCAGTATTTT
TRBV5-6	few	TRBJ2-3	TRBD2	CASSSASGSTDTQYF	TGTGCCAGCAGCTCCGCTAGCGGCAGCACAGATACGCAGTATTTT
TRBV27	NA	TRBJ2-5	NA	CASSLGRYNEQYF	TGTGCCAGCAGTTTAGGCCGGTACAATGAGCAGTACTTC
TRBV6-1	many	TRBJ2-1	TRBD2	CASSEPGLAHEQFF	TGTGCCAGCAGTGAACCCGGACTAGCGCATGAGCAGTTCTTC
TRBV6-1	NA	TRBJ2-3	NA	CASVGGALPDTQYF	TGTGCCAGTGTAGGCGGAGCCCTCCCAGATACGCAGTATTTT
TRBV27	NA	TRBJ1-4	TRBD1	CASSIRPDRGGEKLFF	TGTGCCAGCAGTATCCGACCCGACAGGGGAGGGGAAAAACTGTTTTTT
TRBV20-1	NA	TRBJ1-4	NA	CSARDRRDEEKLFF	TGCAGTGCTAGAGATAGGAGGGACGAAGAAAAACTGTTTTTT
TRBV9	NA	TRBJ2-5	TRBD2	CASSVVDGGAGTQYF	TGTGCCAGCAGCGTAGTAGACGGGGGGGCGGGGACCCAGTACTTC
TRBV27	many	TRBJ2-7	NA	CASSLSGQLYEQYF	TGTGCCAGCAGTTTATCGGGACAACTCTACGAGCAGTACTTC
TRBV7-9	NA	TRBJ2-1	TRBD2	CASSLAIGTSGGISYNEQFF	TGTGCCAGCAGCTTAGCGATTGGGACTAGCGGGGGCATCTCCTACAATGAGCAGTTCTTC
TRBV3-1	few	TRBJ2-5	NA	CASSKRENLEETQYF	TGTGCCAGCAGCAAAAGGGAGAACTTAGAAGAGACCCAGTACTTC
TRBV5-1	NA	TRBJ1-3	NA	CASSLDDLPSGNTIYF	TGCGCCAGCAGCTTGGATGACCTACCCTCTGGAAACACCATATATTTT
TRBV7-2	NA	TRBJ2-1	TRBD2	CASSPRLAGTYEQFF	TGTGCCAGCAGCCCCCGGCTAGCGGGGACTTATGAGCAGTTCTTC
TRBV2	few	TRBJ2-3	NA	CASRGSSADTQYF	TGTGCCAGCAGAGGCAGCAGTGCAGATACGCAGTATTTT
TRBV20-1	few	TRBJ2-3	NA	CSARVRGPTTDTQYF	TGCAGTGCTAGAGTGCGGGGGCCAACCACAGATACGCAGTATTTT
TRBV7-2	few	TRBJ1-1	NA	CASSLAIPGQPGSTEAFF	TGTGCCAGCAGCTTAGCGATCCCCGGACAGCCCGGGAGTACTGAAGCTTTCTTT
TRBV27	NA	TRBJ1-6	TRBD1	CASGRDRVDSPLHF	TGTGCCAGCGGCCGGGACAGGGTAGATTCACCCCTCCACTTT
TRBV3-1	few	TRBJ2-5	TRBD2	CASSQGEGLQQYF	TGTGCCAGCAGCCAAGGGGAGGGTTTACAGCAGTACTTC
TRBV28	once	TRBJ2-3	TRBD2	CASRATSATDTQYF	TGTGCCAGCAGGGCGACTAGCGCCACAGATACGCAGTATTTT
TRBV7-9	few	TRBJ2-1	NA	CASSLEGLSSNEQFF	TGTGCCAGCAGCTTAGAAGGGTTATCGTCAAATGAGCAGTTCTTC
TRBV24-1	few	TRBJ2-1	TRBD2	CATSDLGAGVLAHEQFF	TGTGCCACCAGTGATTTGGGGGCGGGAGTTCTTGCCCATGAGCAGTTCTTC
TRBV2	few	TRBJ2-1	NA	CASSAWSARGDEQFF	TGTGCCAGCAGTGCTTGGTCGGCCAGAGGGGATGAGCAGTTCTTC
TRBV5-1	NA	TRBJ1-3	NA	CASSLDGNSGNTIYF	TGCGCCAGCAGCTTGGACGGCAACTCTGGAAACACCATATATTTT
TRBV27	NA	TRBJ1-4	NA	CASSLLSRTTTNEKLFF	TGTGCCAGCAGTTTATTGAGCCGGACTACAACTAATGAAAAACTGTTTTTT
TRBV10-3	few	TRBJ1-5	TRBD1	CAISEDRQGYQPQHF	TGTGCCATCAGTGAGGATAGACAGGGTTATCAGCCCCAGCATTTT
TRBV7-8	NA	TRBJ2-1	TRBD1	CASTAGDRGRISQFF	TGTGCCAGCACCGCGGGGGACAGGGGAAGAATTTCGCAGTTCTTC
TRBV6-1	NA	TRBJ2-5	TRBD2	CASSEGGGGGETQYF	TGTGCCAGCAGTGAAGGAGGCGGGGGGGGAGAGACCCAGTACTTC
TRBV7-2	NA	TRBJ1-2	NA	CASSLGQSNCGYTF	TGTGCCAGCAGCTTAGGGCAGTCTAACTGTGGCTACACCTTC